The T cell receptor beta chain under discussion was sequenced for a study of blood T cell repertoires in COVID-19. For the study at large: COVID-19 samples, acute and convalescent, were from the United States, Italy and Spain. T cells, B-cell-depleted T cells, or PBMCs supplied cDNA or gDNA.

As handled by the study authors: It was from reference gene primer amplification that nucleated cell counts were estimated. The protocol was immunoSEQ multiplex PCR, while the TCRdb copy is restricted to in-frame clones and leaves out a portion. That table is the source of V, J and clone size, and D and trimming were worked out from the DNA. The table has 200,000 or so clones, approximately 87% seen once. The CDR3 runs to 12 residues. CDR1 and CDR2 from the germline V gene are SEHNR and FQNEAQ (reference sequence). The junction had 0 bases not matched to a gene; V was cut back by 7 bases and J by 1 base.

Sequenced material: peripheral blood. The sequence came from a woman in her forties or fifties with acute or convalescent COVID-19. V and J are TRBV7-9 and TRBJ2-5; 7 nucleotides align to TRBD1. CDR3 nucleotide sequence: TGTGCCAGCACAGGGGGCCAAGAGACCCAGTACTTC. Translation gives CASTGGQETQYF.